A selection of T cell receptor beta chains follows, all from one sample in a study of blood T cell repertoires in COVID-19. Produced via immunoSEQ multiplex PCR; TCRdb's table is partial and in-frame only. The sample lists about 250,000 clones; around 90% were seen once. Sequenced input: peripheral blood. Every receptor here comes from a man aged 18 to 30 with active or convalescent COVID-19. Each CDR3 is given with its conserved first and last residue. D genes are given only for firm matches. Size values are once, few and many counts, or a class for expanded clones, and some rows have none.

.	TRBV2	TRBD1	TRBJ1-2	TGTGCCAGCCGACAGGGGAGAGGCTACACCTTC	CASRQGRGYTF
.	TRBV19	.	TRBJ1-2	TGTGCCAGTACTTGGGGGGGCGAAGGCTATGGCTACACCTTC	CASTWGGEGYGYTF
.	TRBV19	.	TRBJ1-3	TGTGCCAGTAGTATTTCCGGGGTCGGAAACACCATATATTTT	CASSISGVGNTIYF
few	TRBV19	.	TRBJ1-3	TGTGCCAGTAGTATCGGCGCAGGGTGGACGGGAGGACATGGAAACACCATATATTTT	CASSIGAGWTGGHGNTIYF
.	TRBV4-2	TRBD2	TRBJ2-3	TGTGCCAGCAGCCAAGCCCCTCCAGGAGTAGCGGGAGTAACAGATACGCAGTATTTT	CASSQAPPGVAGVTDTQYF
.	TRBV29-1	.	TRBJ1-2	TGCAGCGTTGAGGGTTCCAGGCCGCTCTATGGCTACACCTTC	CSVEGSRPLYGYTF
.	TRBV25-1	TRBD1	TRBJ1-1	TGTGCCAGCAGACCGGAAACAGGGGGGTTGGCTGAAGCTTTCTTT	CASRPETGGLAEAFF
.	TRBV6-1	.	TRBJ2-3	TGTGCCAGCAGTGAAGGTGTTAGCGGTTTAGGGACAGATACGCAGTATTTT	CASSEGVSGLGTDTQYF
.	TRBV5-1	.	TRBJ2-5	TGCGCCAGCAGCTTAAGAGCGTCACCTGAAGAGACCCAGTACTTC	CASSLRASPEETQYF
.	TRBV15	TRBD1	TRBJ1-2	TGTGCCACCAGCAGAGATCATACGACAGGGGTTGGCTACACCTTC	CATSRDHTTGVGYTF
.	TRBV5-4	TRBD2	TRBJ2-2	TGTGCCAGCAGCTTGGGAGCTAGCGGGGGAAACACCGGGGAGCTGTTTTTT	CASSLGASGGNTGELFF
.	TRBV7-8	.	TRBJ1-1	TGTGCCAGCAGCTGGGGACTGGAGAACACTGAAGCTTTCTTT	CASSWGLENTEAFF
.	TRBV5-1	TRBD2	TRBJ2-3	TGCGCCAGCACTGTAGCGGGAGGGCCGGCAGATACGCAGTATTTT	CASTVAGGPADTQYF
.	TRBV7-2	.	TRBJ2-3	TGTGCCAGCAGCTTAGAGACAGCTAGCACAGATACGCAGTATTTT	CASSLETASTDTQYF
.	TRBV7-2	.	TRBJ2-2	TGTGCCAGCAGCTTACAGGGATTGGGCACCGGGGAGCTGTTTTTT	CASSLQGLGTGELFF
.	TRBV19	.	TRBJ2-7	TGTGCCAGTAGTATCTCGACAGGACAGACCTACGAGCAGTACTTC	CASSISTGQTYEQYF
few	TRBV27	.	TRBJ1-1	TGTGCCAGCAGTTTGGGGGGAAGGGGCACTGAAGCTTTCTTT	CASSLGGRGTEAFF
once	TRBV30	TRBD1	TRBJ2-7	TGTGCCTGGAACCCAGGACAGGGGGCCACCTACGAGCAGTACTTC	CAWNPGQGATYEQYF
.	TRBV2	TRBD1	TRBJ2-7	TGTGCCAGTTCGACAGGGCTCTCCTACGAGCAGTACTTC	CASSTGLSYEQYF
.	TRBV7-2	.	TRBJ1-5	TGTGCCAGCAGCTTCGGGGTCACGCAGCCCCAGCATTTT	CASSFGVTQPQHF
.	TRBV5-6	.	TRBJ1-1	TGTGCCAGCAGCTTGCAGGGGAACACTGAAGCTTTCTTT	CASSLQGNTEAFF
.	TRBV5-4	.	TRBJ2-2	TGTGCCAGCAGCTTGGGTCGGGGGTCCGGGGAGCTGTTTTTT	CASSLGRGSGELFF
.	TRBV4-3	.	TRBJ1-1	TGCGCCAGCAGCCAAGTACAAGCGGGCACTGAAGCTTTCTTT	CASSQVQAGTEAFF
.	TRBV6-6	.	TRBJ1-2	TGTGCCAGCAGTGCAGGGTTTCGCTATGGCTACACCTTC	CASSAGFRYGYTF
.	TRBV13	TRBD2	TRBJ2-2	TGTGCCAGCAGCTTAGGCCGGACTAGCGCCGGGGAGCTGTTTTTT	CASSLGRTSAGELFF
.	TRBV6-6	TRBD2	TRBJ2-5	TGTGCCAGCAGTCCCTACATCGTTCCGGGACTAGCGAGAGAGACCCAGTACTTC	CASSPYIVPGLARETQYF
.	TRBV7-2	.	TRBJ2-5	TGTGCCAGCAGCTTAGGGGCTGGCGAGATGGGGACCCAGTACTTC	CASSLGAGEMGTQYF
.	TRBV7-8	.	TRBJ1-1	TGTGCCAGCAGCTTAGTGGGAGGTCCTCCCACTGAAGCTTTCTTT	CASSLVGGPPTEAFF
.	TRBV7-6	TRBD2	TRBJ2-2	TGTGCCAGCAGCCGTCTAGCGGGAGGGGAAGGCGGGGAGCTGTTTTTT	CASSRLAGGEGGELFF
.	TRBV9	TRBD1	TRBJ1-1	TGTGCCAGCAGTCCTCGGGAGGGACAGTTGAACACTGAAGCTTTCTTT	CASSPREGQLNTEAFF
.	TRBV30	.	TRBJ2-3	TGTGCCTGGAACCCCGGGGTATTTAGGGATACGCAGTATTTT	CAWNPGVFRDTQYF
few	TRBV20-1	.	TRBJ1-1	TGCAGTGCTAGAGCAGGGCCGCAAGCTTTCTTT	CSARAGPQAFF
.	TRBV29-1	.	TRBJ1-4	TGCAGCGTTGGGCAGGTAGATGAAAAACTGTTTTTT	CSVGQVDEKLFF
many	TRBV25-1	.	TRBJ2-3	TGTGCCAGCAGTGACAGACTAGTCACAGATACGCAGTATTTT	CASSDRLVTDTQYF
.	TRBV10-1	.	TRBJ1-1	TGCGCCAGCAGTGGGTCCAGGGAGGGCACTGAAGCTTTCTTT	CASSGSREGTEAFF
.	TRBV19	.	TRBJ1-5	TGTGCCACCGGCAATCAGCCCCAGCATTTT	CATGNQPQHF